The entry below gives a single T cell receptor beta chain sequence along with its context. The antigen is unknown. The data derive from a study of CD8+ T cells in alopecia areata. Whole-study context: Treated patients took oral tofacitinib at 5 to 10 mg twice daily.

Germline lookup yields CDR1 SGHDT and CDR2 YYEEEE. The V end was cut by 2 bases, the J end by 7 bases, with 7 bases between. CDR3 length equals 12 residues. Sequencing relied on a cDNA template that was reverse transcribed from extracted RNA. The method was immunoSEQ multiplex PCR; TCRdb's version includes in-frame clones alone and lacks a portion of them. The sample has 200,000 to 250,000 clones, 50% to 75% seen once. The treatment here: oral pan-JAK inhibitor, 5-10 mg twice daily. Findings and caveats of the study: Lesional scalp, notably in alopecia totalis/universalis, had clonality above that of normal scalp. On tofacitinib, scalp and blood still held many of the expanded lesional clones. For baseline CD8+ expansion, any link to response stays uncertain with one nonresponder.

The chain joins TRBV5-6 to TRBJ1-5; D not certain. This sample comprised CD4+ T cells sorted from blood, obtained at week 4, from a patient treated with tofacitinib. This sequence originates from a human donor with alopecia areata. The CDR3: CASSFMGQPQHF. Written as DNA, the CDR3 is TGTGCCAGCAGCTTCATGGGCCAGCCCCAGCATTTT.